This entry lists 19 T cell receptor beta chains sequenced from one sample in a study of early T cells in non-severe SARS-CoV-2 infection. One entry per CDR3 protein, called by TCRdb with MiXCR from the 5' RACE reads. Among tens of thousands of distinct CDR3 sequences listed, around 12% were seen once. This specimen consisted of whole blood, obtained at baseline. Source of these receptors: an adult who was a healthcare worker with PCR-confirmed SARS-CoV-2 infection or an uninfected control (not recorded which).

The chain is built from TRBV18 and TRBJ2-3; 8 nucleotides align to TRBD1. This CDR3 spans 15 amino acids. With V trimmed by 4 bases and J by 4 bases, 7 bases remained unmatched. The germline CDR1 and CDR2 sequences are KGHSH and LQKENI. The CDR3, as DNA: TGTGCCAGCTCACGACAGGGGATCGAGGCAGATACGCAGTATTTT. Its protein product is CASSRQGIEADTQYF.

The chain has TRBV12-3 or TRBV12-4 and TRBJ1-3; D possibly corresponds to TRBD1 (5 bases). Trimming pared 5 bases from V and 4 bases from J, leaving 15 bases between. The CDR3 is 15 residues long. This CDR3 is CASSPLQGSGNTIYF. The CDR3 region has the DNA TGTGCCAGCAGTCCCCTCCAGGGCTCCGGAAACACCATATATTTT.

This chain connects TRBV3-1 to TRBJ2-5, with TRBD2 identical over 10 bases. This CDR3 comprises 16 residues. Trimming took 4 bases from V and 3 from J; bases not matched to a gene: 8. CDR1 and CDR2 from the germline V gene are LGHDT and YNNKEL (reference sequence). Here the CDR3 reads CASSRQTSGWKETQYF. CDR3 bases: TGTGCCAGCAGCCGCCAGACTAGCGGGTGGAAAGAGACCCAGTACTTC.

The chain recombines TRBV15 with TRBJ2-5, with D maybe TRBD1 (7 bases). The CDR3 loop spans 15 amino acids. Germline CDR1 and CDR2: LNHNV and YYDKDF (reference sequence). Trimming took 0 bases from V and 4 from J, leaving 12 bases between them. The CDR3 is CATSRDSGGGETQYF. The CDR3 nucleotides read TGTGCCACCAGCAGAGATTCAGGGGGAGGAGAGACCCAGTACTTC.

This clonotype was observed many times. V usage is TRBV11-2 and J usage is TRBJ2-7; tentatively, D is TRBD2 (6 bases). This CDR3 is 15 amino acids long. The ends were cut back, 6 bases at V and 0 bases at J, with 15 bases in the middle. Per germline, CDR1 SGHAT and CDR2 FQNNGV. The DNA of the CDR3 is TGTGCCAGCAGTTACCCTGGGACTGGCTCCTACGAGCAGTACTTC. Its protein product is CASSYPGTGSYEQYF.

The chain employs TRBV5-4 and TRBJ2-5; 7 bases are shared with TRBD1. The CDR3 sequence is 14 residues long. Germline CDR1 and CDR2: SGHNT and YYREEE (reference sequence). J was trimmed by 4 bases and V by 4 bases; bases with no gene match: 7. CDR3 sequence reads: CASSLEWDRETQYF. The CDR3 bases are TGTGCCAGCAGCCTAGAGTGGGACAGAGAGACCCAGTACTTC. Drawing the rest from reference TRBV5-4 and TRBJ2-5, the complete variable domain is ETGVTQSPTHLIKTRGQQVTLRCSSQSGHNTVSWYQQALGQGPQFIFQYYREEENGRGNFPPRFSGLQFPNYSSELNVNALELDDSALYLCASSLEWDRETQYFGPGTRLLVL.

The sample holds many counts of this clonotype. The CDR3: CASSFLRASGKETQYF. The CDR3 coding sequence is TGTGCCAGCAGCTTCTTGAGGGCTAGCGGGAAAGAGACCCAGTACTTC. This chain uses TRBV7-8 with TRBJ2-5, with 9 nucleotides matching TRBD2. Trimming cost V 3 bases and J 3 bases; bases outside gene matches: 8. The germline CDR1 and CDR2 sequences are SGHVS and FQNEAQ. CDR3 length equals 16 residues.

This clonotype appeared many times. The chain joins TRBV14 to TRBJ2-2, with TRBD1 matching 9 bases. From germline, CDR1 is SGHDN and CDR2 FVKESK. The CDR3 loop spans 17 amino acids. V gave up 3 bases and J gave up 2 bases; unmatched junction bases: 7. The CDR3 sequence: CASSHFTGGGNTGELFF. CDR3 nucleotide sequence: TGTGCCAGCAGCCACTTTACAGGGGGCGGAAACACCGGGGAGCTGTTTTTT. Using reference TRBV14 and TRBJ2-2 for the parts outside the CDR3, the full variable domain is EAGVTQFPSHSVIEKGQTVTLRCDPISGHDNLYWYRRVMGKEIKFLLHFVKESKQDESGMPNNRFLAERTGGTYSTLKVQPAELEDSGVYFCASSHFTGGGNTGELFFGEGSRLTVL.

This clonotype was recorded a few times. The V gene is TRBV28, the J gene TRBJ1-5; D not certain. Germline CDR1 is MDHEN and CDR2 is SYDVKM. The CDR3 has 15 residues. V shed 3 bases and J shed 2 bases, with 11 bases lying between them. The CDR3 loop is CASSLMSEGNQPQHF. CDR3 coding DNA: TGTGCCAGCAGTTTGATGTCAGAGGGCAATCAGCCCCAGCATTTT.

The rearrangement links TRBV11-2 to TRBJ2-7; D is possibly TRBD2 (5 bases). The CDR3 has 12 amino acids. V dropped 4 bases and J dropped 8 bases, with 12 bases sitting between them. Germline CDR1 reads SGHAT; CDR2 reads FQNNGV. CDR3 protein: CASSWETGKQYF. In DNA form, the CDR3 reads TGTGCCAGCAGCTGGGAGACCGGCAAGCAGTACTTC.

The V and J genes are TRBV19 and TRBJ2-5; D is possibly TRBD1 (7 bases). Trimming shortened V by 8 bases and J by 3 bases, and 13 bases separated the two germline ends. CDR3 size: 13 residues. Germline assignment: CDR1 LNHDA and CDR2 SQIVND (reference sequence). The CDR3 loop is CASSGGRKETQYF. In DNA, the CDR3 is TGTGCCAGTTCAGGGGGGAGAAAAGAGACCCAGTACTTC.

A few counts support this clonotype. The rearrangement joins TRBV27 to TRBJ2-5; a weak D match, TRBD2 (6 bases). Looked up from germline, CDR1 is MNHEY and CDR2 is SMNVEV (reference sequence). The germline V and J ends were trimmed by 5 bases and 5 bases, with 18 bases remaining between them. CDR3 length equals 15 residues. This chain's CDR3 is CASSISSPGAETQYF. DNA of the CDR3: TGTGCCAGCAGTATCTCCTCGCCGGGAGCGGAGACCCAGTACTTC.

The V gene is TRBV10-3, the J gene TRBJ2-7, with D tentatively TRBD2 (5 bases). Between the trimmed V and J ends, which lost 4 bases and 8 bases, there was a span of 21 bases. Germline V CDR1 and CDR2: ENHRY, SYGVKD. This CDR3 region has 15 residues. This CDR3 reads CAISVYFERDQQQYF. CDR3 bases: TGTGCCATCAGTGTATATTTCGAGAGGGATCAACAGCAGTACTTC.

This clonotype was observed many times. CDR3 region: CAISGGGTQYF. Here the CDR3 DNA reads TGTGCCATCAGTGGAGGAGGTACGCAGTATTTT. The J gene is TRBJ2-3, the V gene TRBV10-3; the D gene is possibly TRBD2 (5 bases). V gave up 4 bases and J gave up 8 bases, with 7 bases separating them. Germline loops: CDR1 ENHRY, CDR2 SYGVKD. This CDR3 has 11 amino acids.

As for this clonotype: One end of the junction does not line up with germline, which may come from a read error. The V gene is TRBV3-1, the J gene TRBJ2-7; no firm D call. In germline, CDR1 is LGHDT, CDR2 YNNKEL (reference sequence). The CDR3 runs 13 residues. For the CDR3, the DNA is TGTGCCAGCAGCCAAGACTTAGTCCGGTCGAAATCCTTC. Amino acid sequence: CASSQDLVRSKSF.

In this sample, this clonotype turned up a few times. The chain has TRBV27 and TRBJ2-3, with TRBD2 matching over 8 bases. The CDR3 totals 15 residues. Germline CDR1 reads MNHEY; CDR2 reads SMNVEV (reference sequence). Trimming cost V 0 bases and J 5 bases; bases outside gene matches: 4. CDR3 DNA sequence: TGTGCCAGCAGTTTATCGGGCCTAGCGGGAGATACGCAGTATTTT. Residues: CASSLSGLAGDTQYF.

This clonotype was observed a few times. The J gene is TRBJ2-7, the V gene TRBV4-1; 13 nucleotides line up with TRBD2. CDR1 and CDR2 from the germline V gene are MGHRA and YSYEKL. The length of the CDR3 is 15 residues. The trim removed 5 bases at V and 6 bases at J, leaving 7 bases unmatched. CDR3 sequence reads: CASSSRTSGGGEQYF. As DNA, the CDR3 is TGCGCCAGCAGCTCCCGGACTAGCGGGGGAGGCGAGCAGTACTTC.

The rearrangement links TRBV27 to TRBJ2-5, with D perhaps being TRBD1 or TRBD2 (6 bases each). Trimming cost V 3 bases and J 7 bases, with 15 bases left between them. CDR3 length: 14 residues. Per the germline V gene, CDR1 is MNHEY and CDR2 is SMNVEV (reference sequence). CDR3 amino acids: CASSLGQTGRTQYF. The CDR3 DNA follows: TGTGCCAGCAGTTTGGGACAAACCGGGAGGACCCAGTACTTC.

This clonotype has only a few counts. The V call is TRBV7-9, the J call TRBJ2-1, with unresolved D. CDR3 length: 12 amino acids. CDR1 and CDR2 (germline): SEHNR, FQNEAQ (reference sequence). V lost 2 bases, J lost 12 bases, and 11 bases lay in between. CDR3 amino acids: CASSLSGTSQFF. The CDR3 DNA is TGTGCCAGCAGCTTATCAGGTACTTCGCAGTTCTTC.